A selection of T cell receptor beta chains follows, all from one sample in a study of tumour-infiltrating T cells in Burkitt lymphoma. Data came from immunoSEQ multiplex PCR; TCRdb stores just in-frame clones and leaves some out. The sample holds roughly 8,500 clones, roughly 73% seen once. The sample comprised tumor tissue. These receptor sequences come from a human donor with diffuse large B-cell lymphoma. The conserved cysteine and the conserved F or W are not part of the CDR3 here. D genes are given only for firm matches.

v_call	j_call	d_call	cdr3_aa
TRBV4-2	TRBJ1-2	NA	ASSHPGADYGYT
TRBV18	TRBJ1-1	NA	ASSPLGANANTEAF
TRBV29-1	TRBJ1-1	NA	SVLQITEAF
TRBV2	TRBJ2-1	NA	ASSERGSYNEQF
TRBV2	TRBJ1-1	NA	ASLEDPWGTEAF
TRBV27	TRBJ2-2	NA	ASSFGGELF
TRBV19	TRBJ1-3	TRBD1	ASSPGTGASGNTIY
TRBV5-4	TRBJ1-2	NA	ASSLQGYGYT
TRBV4-2	TRBJ2-5	NA	ASSQDQLPQETQY
TRBV4-3	TRBJ1-2	NA	ASSPYQVGNYGYT
TRBV5-4	TRBJ1-1	NA	ASSSTTEAF
TRBV4-1	TRBJ1-1	NA	ASSQFSGGYGGNTEAF
TRBV10-3	TRBJ1-5	NA	AISEEGHSNQPQH
TRBV5-1	TRBJ1-1	TRBD1	ASSLGDRGTNTEAF
TRBV18	TRBJ2-2	NA	ASSPKLTVGTGELF
TRBV2	TRBJ2-2	NA	ASRQEVHTGELF
TRBV10-1	TRBJ1-1	NA	ASSDAGTGNTEAF
TRBV11-2	TRBJ2-3	NA	ASSLEWTDTDTQY
TRBV4-3	TRBJ1-1	TRBD1	ASSRWTGSMNTEAF
TRBV27	TRBJ2-5	NA	ASSLTRPTETQY
TRBV5-1	TRBJ2-3	TRBD1	ASRKDRGQTDTQY
TRBV9	TRBJ2-2	NA	ASSATSGTFTGELF
TRBV10-3	TRBJ2-1	NA	AISESGRVRSYNEQF
TRBV14	TRBJ1-2	NA	ASSPGHNYGYT
TRBV19	TRBJ1-1	TRBD1	ASSIAGTGNTEAF
TRBV5-1	TRBJ2-5	TRBD2	ASSVTRTSGETQY
TRBV18	TRBJ1-4	TRBD1	ASPNERGLEKLF
TRBV30	TRBJ2-2	TRBD1	AWSVRQGPNTGELF
TRBV5-1	TRBJ2-7	TRBD2	ASSWNLAGSYYEQY
TRBV7-9	TRBJ1-4	NA	ASSPGATTNEKLF
TRBV5-1	TRBJ2-7	NA	ASSLTSTYSSEQY
TRBV27	TRBJ1-4	NA	ASSLQGLGEKLF
TRBV18	TRBJ1-6	TRBD1	ASSPGQGGHNSPLH
TRBV11-2	TRBJ1-2	NA	ASSLDFPSGYT
TRBV5-1	TRBJ2-7	NA	ASSWVFSYEQY
TRBV19	TRBJ1-1	NA	ASSRGGADTEAF
TRBV29-1	TRBJ2-3	TRBD2	SSIGGAGDTQY
TRBV14	TRBJ1-2	NA	ASSQDWGYGYT
TRBV4-1	TRBJ2-1	NA	ASSQGQLADEQF
TRBV6-5	TRBJ2-7	TRBD1	ASSYSGTEYEQY
TRBV9	TRBJ1-6	TRBD1	ASSQGQGKSYNSPLH
TRBV2	TRBJ2-1	NA	ACRTFNEQF
TRBV7-2	TRBJ1-2	NA	ASSLDRFGYGYT
TRBV4-1	TRBJ2-7	TRBD2	ASSHLAGGPYEQY
TRBV7-2	TRBJ2-7	NA	ASSFSGPWDREQY
TRBV6-1	TRBJ1-1	TRBD1	AIVSDRGAGTEAF
TRBV15	TRBJ1-1	TRBD1	ATSRYGQGNTEAF
TRBV29-1	TRBJ1-2	NA	SVGKLTGALGYT
TRBV11-2	TRBJ1-2	NA	ASSLDQGRIYT
TRBV7-9	TRBJ2-2	NA	ASSEDSRPGELF
TRBV29-1	TRBJ2-7	TRBD1	SVTTGTYEQY
TRBV5-4	TRBJ2-7	NA	ASSLGGSSYEQY
TRBV15	TRBJ1-4	NA	ATSRTVNEKLF
TRBV13	TRBJ1-1	NA	ASSPADRAGAF
TRBV18	TRBJ1-2	NA	ASSPYAGADEGYT
TRBV7-9	TRBJ1-6	TRBD1	ASSLAYRGDNSPLH
TRBV11-2	TRBJ2-1	NA	ASSLWVEDNEQF